This T cell receptor beta chain was captured by sequencing in a study of cytomegalovirus exposure and HLA in healthy donors. Study outcomes and limitations: V segments that were indistinguishable, TRBV6-2 and TRBV6-3 among them, were omitted from analysis. Follow-up analysis later connected one missense variant in DCLRE1C with trimming of TCR beta V- and J-genes. Per a later analysis, HLA-associated TCR beta chains showed more clonal expansion than other, equally common TCR beta chains.

Donors were ostensibly healthy at sampling, although undocumented immune exposures were probable. In the case of this clone: Its antigen is undetermined.

The CDR3 contains 15 residues. Trimming took 8 bases from V and 7 from J; bases not matched to a gene: 9. CDR1 is MNHNS, CDR2 SASEGT, per germline. 13 Jbeta primers and 60 Vbeta primers were used for the PCR. Profiling relied on immunoSEQ multiplex PCR, and the TCRdb table lists in-frame clones only, not all of them. The data show 150,000 to 200,000 clones, about 80% seen once. Sequenced sample: PBMCs. This chain uses TRBV6-1 with TRBJ1-6; the match to TRBD1 covers 9 bases. The sequence was obtained from a woman aged 25 to 45 in good health and CMV-seronegative. This CDR3 is CASQSDDRGNSPLHF. In nucleotides, the CDR3 is TGTGCCAGCCAGAGCGATGACAGGGGGAATTCACCCCTCCACTTT.